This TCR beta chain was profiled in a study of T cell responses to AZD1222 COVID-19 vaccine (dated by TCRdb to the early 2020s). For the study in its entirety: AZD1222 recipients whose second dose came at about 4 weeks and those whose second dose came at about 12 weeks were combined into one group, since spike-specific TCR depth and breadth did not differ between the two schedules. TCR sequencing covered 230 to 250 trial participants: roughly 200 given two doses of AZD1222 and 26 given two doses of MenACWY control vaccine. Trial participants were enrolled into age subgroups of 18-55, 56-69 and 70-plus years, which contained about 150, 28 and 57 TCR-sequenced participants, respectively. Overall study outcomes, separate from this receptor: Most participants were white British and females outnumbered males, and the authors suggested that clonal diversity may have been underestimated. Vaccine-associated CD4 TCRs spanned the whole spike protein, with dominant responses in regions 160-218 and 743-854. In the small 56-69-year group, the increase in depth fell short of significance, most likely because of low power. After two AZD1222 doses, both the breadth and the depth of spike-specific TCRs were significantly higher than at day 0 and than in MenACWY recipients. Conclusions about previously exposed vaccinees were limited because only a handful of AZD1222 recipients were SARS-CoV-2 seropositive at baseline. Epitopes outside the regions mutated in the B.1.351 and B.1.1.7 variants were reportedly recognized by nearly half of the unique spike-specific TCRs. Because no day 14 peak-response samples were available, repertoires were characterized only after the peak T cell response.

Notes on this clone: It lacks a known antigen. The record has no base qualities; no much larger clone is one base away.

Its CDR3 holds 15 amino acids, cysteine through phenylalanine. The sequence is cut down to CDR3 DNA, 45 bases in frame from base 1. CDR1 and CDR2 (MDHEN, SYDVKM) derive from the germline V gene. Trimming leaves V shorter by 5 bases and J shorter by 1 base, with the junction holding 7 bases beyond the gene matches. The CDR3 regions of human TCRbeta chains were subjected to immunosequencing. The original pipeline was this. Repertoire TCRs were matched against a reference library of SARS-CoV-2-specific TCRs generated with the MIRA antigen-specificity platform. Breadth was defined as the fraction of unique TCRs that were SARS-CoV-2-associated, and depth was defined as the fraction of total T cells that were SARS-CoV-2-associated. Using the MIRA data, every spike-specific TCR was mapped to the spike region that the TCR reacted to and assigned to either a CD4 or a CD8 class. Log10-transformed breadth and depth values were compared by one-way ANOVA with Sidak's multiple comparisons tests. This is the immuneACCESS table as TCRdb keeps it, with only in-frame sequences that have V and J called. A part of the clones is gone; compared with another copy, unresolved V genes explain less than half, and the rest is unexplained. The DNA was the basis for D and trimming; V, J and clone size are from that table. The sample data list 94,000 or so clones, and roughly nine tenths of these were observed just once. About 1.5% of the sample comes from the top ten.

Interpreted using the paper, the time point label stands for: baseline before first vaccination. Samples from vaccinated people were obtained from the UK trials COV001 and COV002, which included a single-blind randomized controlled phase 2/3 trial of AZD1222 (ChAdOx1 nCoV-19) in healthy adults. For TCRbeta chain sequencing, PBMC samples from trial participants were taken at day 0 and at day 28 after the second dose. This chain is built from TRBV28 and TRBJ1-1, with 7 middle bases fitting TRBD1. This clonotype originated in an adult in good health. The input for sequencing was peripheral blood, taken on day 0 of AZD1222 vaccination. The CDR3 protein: CASSPRQGRNTEAFF. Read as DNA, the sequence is TGTGCCAGCAGTCCAAGACAGGGCCGGAACACTGAAGCTTTCTTT.